The T cell receptor (beta chain) under discussion was sequenced for a study of shared clonotypes between healthy human individuals. This clone was detected many times. Its target is not known. General study points: In having few donors, the study represented limited genetic and exposure-history diversity. Tissues were not sampled, only blood, and their repertoires likely differ.

Unsorted PBMC replicate PCRs used 300 ng DNA, 25,000 to 30,000 T cell genomes. Assay: immunoSEQ multiplex PCR; the TCRdb copy retains only in-frame clones and omits some. The table records roughly 500,000 clones, around 78% of them present only once. Donors, healthy HIV-negative adults, lacked recent acute infections or vaccinations. Sequencing used PBMCs. The receptor comes from a woman in her thirties or forties in good health. Some clones in this sample may be carry-over from other donors' samples.

CDR3 DNA sequence: TGTGCCAGCAGCTTACGGGGTAGACTAGCGACCTTCACAGATACGCAGTATTTT. It translates to CASSLRGRLATFTDTQYF. The chain is built from TRBV7-3 and TRBJ2-3; 8 nucleotides align to TRBD2. Losses at the gene ends were 2 bases for V and 2 bases for J; bases not matched to a gene: 12. Per the germline V gene, CDR1 is SGHTA and CDR2 is FQGTGA. The CDR3 is 18 residues long.